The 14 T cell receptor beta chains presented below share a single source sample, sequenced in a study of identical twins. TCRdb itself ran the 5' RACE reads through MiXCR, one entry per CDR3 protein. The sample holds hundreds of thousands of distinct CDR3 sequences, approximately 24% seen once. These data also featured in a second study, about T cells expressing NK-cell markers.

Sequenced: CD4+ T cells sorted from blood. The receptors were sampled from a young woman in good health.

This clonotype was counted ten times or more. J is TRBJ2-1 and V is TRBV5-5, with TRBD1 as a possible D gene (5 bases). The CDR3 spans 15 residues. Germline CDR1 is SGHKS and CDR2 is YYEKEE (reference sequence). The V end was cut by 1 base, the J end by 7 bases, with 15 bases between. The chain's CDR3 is CASSLRTLTGNEQFF. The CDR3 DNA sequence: TGTGCCAGCAGCTTGCGGACACTAACTGGGAATGAGCAGTTCTTC.

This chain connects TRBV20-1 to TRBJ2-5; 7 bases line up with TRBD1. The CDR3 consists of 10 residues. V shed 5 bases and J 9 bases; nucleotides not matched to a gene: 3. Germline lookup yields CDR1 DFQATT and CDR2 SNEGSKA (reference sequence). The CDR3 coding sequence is TGCAGTGCTCCAGACAGGGCCCAGTACTTC. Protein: CSAPDRAQYF.

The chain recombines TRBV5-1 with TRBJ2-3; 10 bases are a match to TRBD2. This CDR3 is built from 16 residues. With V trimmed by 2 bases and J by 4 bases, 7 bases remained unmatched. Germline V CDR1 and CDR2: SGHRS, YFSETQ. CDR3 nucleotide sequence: TGCGCCAGCAGCTTCTCGGCTAGCGGGAGACCAGATACGCAGTATTTT. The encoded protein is CASSFSASGRPDTQYF.

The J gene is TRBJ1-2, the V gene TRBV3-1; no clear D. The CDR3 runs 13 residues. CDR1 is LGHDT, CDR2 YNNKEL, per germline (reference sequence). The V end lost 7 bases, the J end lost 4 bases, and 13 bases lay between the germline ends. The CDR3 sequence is CASTPRDGYGYTF. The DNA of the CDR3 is TGTGCCAGCACCCCTCGTGACGGCTATGGCTACACCTTC.

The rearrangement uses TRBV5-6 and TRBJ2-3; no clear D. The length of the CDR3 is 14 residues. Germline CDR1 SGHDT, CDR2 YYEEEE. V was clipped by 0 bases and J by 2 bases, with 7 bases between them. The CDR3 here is CASSLVLLTDTQYF. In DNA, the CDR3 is TGTGCCAGCAGCTTGGTTCTACTCACAGATACGCAGTATTTT.

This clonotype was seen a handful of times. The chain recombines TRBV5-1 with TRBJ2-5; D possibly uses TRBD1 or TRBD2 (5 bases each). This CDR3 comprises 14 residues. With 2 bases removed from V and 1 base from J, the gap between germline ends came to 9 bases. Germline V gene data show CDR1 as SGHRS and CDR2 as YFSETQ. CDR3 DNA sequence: TGCGCCAGCAGCTTAGAGGGGTTCCAAGAGACCCAGTACTTC. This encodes CASSLEGFQETQYF. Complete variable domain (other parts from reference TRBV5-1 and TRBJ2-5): KAGVTQTPRYLIKTRGQQVTLSCSPISGHRSVSWYQQTPGQGLQFLFEYFSETQRNKGNFPGRFSGRQFSNSRSEMNVSTLELGDSALYLCASSLEGFQETQYFGPGTRLLVL.

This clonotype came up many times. The CDR3 nucleotides are TGTGCCAGCGCTCTCTTCCTCGGGGGCGGCACTGAAGCTTTCTTT. Translating gives CASALFLGGGTEAFF. The V call is TRBV12-3 or TRBV12-4, the J call TRBJ1-1; TRBD1 is a possible D gene (6 bases). The germline V and J ends were trimmed by 8 bases and 4 bases, with 20 bases remaining between them. The CDR3 length is 15 residues.

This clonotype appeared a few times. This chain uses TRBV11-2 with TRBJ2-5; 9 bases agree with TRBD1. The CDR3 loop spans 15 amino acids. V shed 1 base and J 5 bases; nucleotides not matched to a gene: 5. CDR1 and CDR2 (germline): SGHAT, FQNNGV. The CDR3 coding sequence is TGTGCCAGCAGCTTAGGGGGGACAGGGAGGGAGACCCAGTACTTC. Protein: CASSLGGTGRETQYF.

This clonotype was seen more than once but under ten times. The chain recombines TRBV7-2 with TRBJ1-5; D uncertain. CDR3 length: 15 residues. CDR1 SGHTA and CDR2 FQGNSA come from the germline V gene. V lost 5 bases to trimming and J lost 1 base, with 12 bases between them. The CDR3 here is CASSARVTSNQPQHF. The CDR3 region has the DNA TGTGCCAGCAGCGCTAGGGTTACGAGCAATCAGCCCCAGCATTTT.

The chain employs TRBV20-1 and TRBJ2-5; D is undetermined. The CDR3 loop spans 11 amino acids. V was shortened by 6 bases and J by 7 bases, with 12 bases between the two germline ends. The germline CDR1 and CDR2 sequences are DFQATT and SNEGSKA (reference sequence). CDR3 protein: CSAPSVGTQYF. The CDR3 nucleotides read TGCAGTGCCCCCTCGGTCGGGACCCAGTACTTC.

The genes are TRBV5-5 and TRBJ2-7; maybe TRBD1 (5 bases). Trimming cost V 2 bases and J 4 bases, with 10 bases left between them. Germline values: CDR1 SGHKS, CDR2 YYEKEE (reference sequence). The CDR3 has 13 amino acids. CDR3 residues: CASSFPQVYEQYF. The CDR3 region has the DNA TGTGCCAGCAGCTTCCCACAGGTATACGAGCAGTACTTC.

CDR3 coding DNA: TGCGCCAGCAGCGCACACCCTAGCGGGGGGGGAGAGCAGTTCTTC. Residues: CASSAHPSGGGEQFF. This chain links TRBV5-1 with TRBJ2-1, with 12 nucleotides matching TRBD2. The CDR3 runs to 15 residues. V trimming: 4 bases; J trimming: 10 bases; junction bases outside the gene matches: 9. Germline V gene lookup returns CDR1 SGHRS and CDR2 YFSETQ.

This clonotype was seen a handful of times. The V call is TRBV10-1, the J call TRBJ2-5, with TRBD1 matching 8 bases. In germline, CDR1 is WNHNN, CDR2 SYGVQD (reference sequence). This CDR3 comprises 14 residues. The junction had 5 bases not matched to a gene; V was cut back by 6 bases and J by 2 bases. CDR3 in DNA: TGCGCCAGCAGGAGACACAGGGGGCAAGAGACCCAGTACTTC. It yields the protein CASRRHRGQETQYF.

CDR3 residues: CASSLTWSAYNEQFF. The CDR3 DNA reads TGCGCCAGCAGCTTAACGTGGTCAGCATACAATGAGCAGTTCTTC. The chain recombines TRBV5-1 with TRBJ2-1; D is undetermined. From germline, CDR1 is SGHRS and CDR2 YFSETQ. The CDR3 spans 15 residues. V lost 2 bases to trimming and J lost 4 bases, with 13 bases between them.